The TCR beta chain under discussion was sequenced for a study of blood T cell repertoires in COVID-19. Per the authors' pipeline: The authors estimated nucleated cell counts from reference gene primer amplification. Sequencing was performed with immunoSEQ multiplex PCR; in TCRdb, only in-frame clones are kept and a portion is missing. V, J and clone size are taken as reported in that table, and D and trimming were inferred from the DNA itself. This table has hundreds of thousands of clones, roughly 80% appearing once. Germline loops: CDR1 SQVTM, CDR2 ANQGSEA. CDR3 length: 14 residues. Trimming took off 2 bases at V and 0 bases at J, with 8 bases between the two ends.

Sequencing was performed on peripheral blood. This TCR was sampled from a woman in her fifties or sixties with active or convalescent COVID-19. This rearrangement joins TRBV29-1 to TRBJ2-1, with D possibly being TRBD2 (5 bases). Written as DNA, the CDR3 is TGCAGCGTTGAAATACGGGGCTCCTACAATGAGCAGTTCTTC. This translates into CSVEIRGSYNEQFF.